These T cell receptor beta chains were read from a single sample in a study of T cell responses to AZD1222 COVID-19 vaccine. TCRdb's copy holds only in-frame clones and misses some; the assay was immunoSEQ multiplex PCR. The sample includes roughly 28,000 clones, nearly 95% of them seen just once. The sequences come from peripheral blood, collected on day 0 of AZD1222 vaccination. The receptors originated from an adult in good health. Each CDR3 is given with its conserved first and last residue. Fields, in order: CDR3 length, D gene, clone size, V gene, J gene, CDR3 DNA, CDR3 protein. A D gene is named only where the DNA matches it firmly. The listing skips clone size in some rows; elsewhere it reads once, few, many or a size class.

15	TRBD2	-	TRBV7-9	TRBJ2-1	TGTGCCAGCAGCCATTCGGGACTAGCGGGAGTCGAGCAGTTCTTC	CASSHSGLAGVEQFF
13	-	-	TRBV2	TRBJ1-3	TGTGCCAGCGGGGGGCGAACCGGAAACACCATATATTTT	CASGGRTGNTIYF
15	-	-	TRBV7-2	TRBJ2-5	TGTGCCAGCAGCTCCCGTCCGGGGAGGCAAGAGACCCAGTACTTC	CASSSRPGRQETQYF
13	-	-	TRBV30	TRBJ1-5	TGTGCCGCCCAAAGGGGGGCGGATCAGCCCCAGCATTTT	CAAQRGADQPQHF
14	-	-	TRBV18	TRBJ2-7	TGTGCCAGCTCACCAGGAAGCGGTTCCTACGAGCAGTACTTC	CASSPGSGSYEQYF
13	-	-	TRBV30	TRBJ1-3	TGTGCCTGGGACCTTTACTCTGGAAACACCATATATTTT	CAWDLYSGNTIYF
14	-	once	TRBV7-2	TRBJ2-5	TGTGCCAGCAGTAAGCGGCGCTACCAAGAGACCCAGTACTTC	CASSKRRYQETQYF
17	TRBD1	-	TRBV4-3	TRBJ2-2	TGCGCCAGCAGCCAAGATGGGGGACAGGGAAAGGACGGGGAGCTGTTTTTT	CASSQDGGQGKDGELFF
16	TRBD2	-	TRBV6-5	TRBJ2-5	TGTGCCAGCAGTTACTCCCTAGCGGGGGTTCGGGAGACCCAGTACTTC	CASSYSLAGVRETQYF
13	-	-	TRBV24-1	TRBJ2-1	TGTGCCACCAGTGATGTGTGGGGGAATGAGCAGTTCTTC	CATSDVWGNEQFF
15	-	once	TRBV7-9	TRBJ1-5	TGTGCCAGCACCCGGGACGGTTATAGCAATCAGCCCCAGCATTTT	CASTRDGYSNQPQHF
18	TRBD2	-	TRBV9	TRBJ2-2	TGTGCCAGCAGTCCAGTTCCGGGACTAGCGGGAGTCGTCGGGGAGCTGTTTTTT	CASSPVPGLAGVVGELFF
13	-	-	TRBV11-2	TRBJ2-7	TGTGCCAGCAGCTTAGTGGGAGTCTACGAGCAGTACTTC	CASSLVGVYEQYF
13	-	-	TRBV18	TRBJ2-3	TGTGCCAGCTCACCAGGGGCTGGAGATACGCAGTATTTT	CASSPGAGDTQYF
14	-	-	TRBV5-6	TRBJ1-5	TGTGCCAGCAGCCCCCGACGGGTCAATCAGCCCCAGCATTTT	CASSPRRVNQPQHF
11	-	-	TRBV20-1	TRBJ1-4	TGCAGTGCGGGGGATAAGGGAAAACTGTTTTTT	CSAGDKGKLFF
16	-	-	TRBV18	TRBJ1-1	TGTGCCAGCTCACCCCCGGAGTCAGTCGACGACAGTGAAGCTTTCTTT	CASSPPESVDDSEAFF
12	-	-	TRBV10-1	TRBJ1-1	TGCGCCAGCAGTGAGGGGGGCACTGAAGCTTTCTTT	CASSEGGTEAFF
15	TRBD1	-	TRBV6-4	TRBJ1-4	TGTGCCAGCAGTCCGACAGGGGGCGCTAATGAAAAACTGTTTTTT	CASSPTGGANEKLFF
11	TRBD2	-	TRBV12-3/TRBV12-4	TRBJ2-2	TGTGCCAGCAGGGGAGGGATGGAGCTGTTTTTT	CASRGGMELFF
13	-	-	TRBV7-9	TRBJ2-7	-	CASSFGTGTDEYF
13	TRBD1	once	TRBV30	TRBJ2-2	TGTGCCTGGAGGACAGGGGGCACCGGGGAGCTGTTTTTT	CAWRTGGTGELFF
15	-	few	TRBV10-1	TRBJ2-1	TGCGCCAGCAGTGAGCTGGGGGTGGAACAAGGTGAGCAGTTCTTC	CASSELGVEQGEQFF
15	-	-	TRBV9	TRBJ2-5	TGTGCCAGCAGCGTAGATGGCAGCTTCCAAGAGACCCAGTACTTC	CASSVDGSFQETQYF
13	-	-	TRBV3-1/TRBV3-2	TRBJ1-3	TGTGCCAGCAGCCAAGCCGGGGGAAACACCATATATTTT	CASSQAGGNTIYF
15	TRBD1	-	TRBV7-2	TRBJ1-6	TGTGCCAGCAGCTCCTGGACAGGTTATGATTCACCCCTCCACTTT	CASSSWTGYDSPLHF
15	-	-	TRBV4-2	TRBJ1-2	TGTGCCAGCAGCCCCCGAAAGGGAGTAAACTATGGCTACACCTTC	CASSPRKGVNYGYTF
13	TRBD1	-	TRBV29-1	TRBJ2-3	TGCAGCGTTGAAGGGGGACAGGGAGATACGCAGTATTTT	CSVEGGQGDTQYF
14	TRBD1	-	TRBV6-5	TRBJ1-5	TGTGCCAGCAGTTTGGGACAGGGGGCCCAGCCCCAGCATTTT	CASSLGQGAQPQHF
20	TRBD2	medium-sized	TRBV4-3	TRBJ2-5	TGCGCCAGCAGCCACGGTCCCGGGACTAGCGGGAGGGCCCGTGATGAGACCCAGTACTTC	CASSHGPGTSGRARDETQYF
13	-	once	TRBV10-2	TRBJ2-1	TGCGCCAGTGCTGAGAGGGCCTACAATGAGCAGTTCTTC	CASAERAYNEQFF
17	-	-	TRBV2	TRBJ1-3	TGTGCCAGCAGGGCCCCTGGCAGGGAAGTCGCTGGAAACACCATATATTTT	CASRAPGREVAGNTIYF
16	-	-	TRBV19	TRBJ1-5	TGTGCCAGTAAAAACAGGAAGGGTTATAGCAATCAGCCCCAGCATTTT	CASKNRKGYSNQPQHF